This entry concerns a single T cell receptor beta chain. There are 12 residues in the CDR3. Trimming shortened V by 11 bases and J by 3 bases, and 11 bases separated the two germline ends. Per the germline V gene, CDR1 is ENHRY and CDR2 is SYGVKD. The sample comes from a study of blood T cell repertoires in COVID-19. Study overall: Nucleic acid was either cDNA or gDNA, and it came from T cells, B-cell-depleted T cells, or PBMCs.

Two negative PCRs, clearance, or symptom resolution had been documented for recovered Cohort 3 donors. Authors' analysis steps: It was from reference gene primer amplification that nucleated cell counts were estimated. Clones were sequenced by immunoSEQ multiplex PCR, and TCRdb holds only the in-frame ones, with some missing. That table furnishes V, J and clone size, whereas the DNA furnished D and trimming. The table includes around 280,000 clones, 89% detected once. This chain links TRBV10-3 with TRBJ1-3; weak D call: TRBD1 (6 bases). Sequencing was carried out using PBMCs or T cells enriched from blood (not recorded which). The source is a woman aged 35 to 49 who had recovered from COVID-19. The CDR3 coding sequence is TGTGCCGTCCAGGGGAATGGAAACACCATATATTTT. This codes for CAVQGNGNTIYF.